This T cell receptor (beta chain) was documented in a study of cytomegalovirus exposure and HLA in healthy donors (dated by TCRdb to 2016 to 2017). For context, the study as a whole: An earlier analysis of several hundred of the donors reported roughly 300 Gb of sequence data and 120 million or so unique TCR beta sequences from about 179 million T cells. About 310 gigabases of sequencing data and 78 million or so unique TCR sequences were included in an early release covering roughly 600 HLA-typed donors. To study patterns of TCR occurrence, a later analysis re-analyzed previously published TCR beta repertoires from around 670 donors and added high-resolution HLA genotyping. Rather than drawing on any new phenotypic data, the later analysis identified candidate immune exposures from TCR beta sequences and the way those sequences occurred across donors. HLA typing covered class I and class II loci at four-digit resolution. Across approximately 400 genotyped donors of the cohort, an average of approximately 240,000 unique TCR beta nucleotide sequences per donor were sequenced, and roughly 20% of those sequences were non-productive. The aim of the study was to test whether cataloging public T cell receptors could identify signatures of past pathogen exposure. Several DR-DQ haplotypes were handled as single units for association and clustering because linkage in the cohort was strong. The study profiled the T cell repertoires of hundreds of subjects by immunosequencing and related them to cytomegalovirus serostatus. Of the roughly 410 genotyped donors, less than 85% were placed in the genetic ancestry cluster associated with self-reported Caucasian donors. Alongside the repertoire data, information on donor age, sex, ethnicity and CMV serostatus was compiled. An earlier analysis of several hundred of the donors applied high-throughput TCR beta sequencing to assess whether each TCR beta V gene segment acted as functional or pseudogenic. The number of typed donors differed by locus: about 620-640 for A, B, C, DRB1 and DQB1; 500 to 550 for DQA1; approximately 600 for DPA1; and roughly 470 for DPB1. In addition to the first cohort of hundreds of subjects, a separate validation cohort of 120 different subjects was used. In a later genetic analysis, genome-wide SNP genotypes for about 60% of the 666 donors were used, and that subset was treated as a discovery cohort. To predict cytomegalovirus infection status, the study combined high-throughput TCR immunosequencing, statistical association of individual TCRs with disease status, and machine learning. Every repertoire in the discovery cohort had been generated on one and the same sequencing platform.

Library prep was done by the immunoSEQ multiplex PCR assay. The multiplex PCR relied on a mix of 60 forward primers for TCR Vbeta segments and 13 reverse primers for TCR Jbeta segments. The CDR3 region of rearranged TCR beta genes was amplified from genomic DNA by a multiplex PCR assay. On the Illumina HiSeq System, the amplified TCR beta libraries were sequenced as 87-base-pair reads. The authors' analysis ran thus. A later analysis tallied 75 million to 85 million unique TCR beta chains across the 640 or so repertoires, and around 10 million of those chains were shared by two or more donors. Raw reads were error-corrected and collapsed into unique sequences by a nearest-neighbor algorithm in which closely related sequences were merged to remove PCR and sequencing errors. V, D and J gene segments were assigned by aligning CDR3 sequences to IMGT reference sequences. For a sequence to be retained, a match of at least six nucleotides to both a V gene segment and a J gene segment was required. Rearrangements were called productive when the CDR3 lacked stop codons and stayed in frame with V and J; all others were non-productive. Following IMGT convention, CDR3 was defined as the stretch from the second conserved V-encoded cysteine up to the conserved J-encoded phenylalanine. Sequences without an unambiguous match to a single V gene segment were excluded from the earlier analysis of about 600 of the donors. An earlier analysis of some 610 of the donors called V segments functional above 56.7% productive rearrangements and segregating when the between-donor standard deviation exceeded 5%. A statistical classification framework was built for diagnosing cytomegalovirus status from the catalog of TCR beta chain sequences. In a later analysis, V and J genes were assigned by comparing TCR nucleotide sequences against IMGT/GENE-DB human TR gene sequences. Using the TCRdist pipeline, a later analysis assigned CDR3 sequences along with most-parsimonious VDJ recombination scenarios. In a later analysis, every TCR beta chain was defined by the combination of its CDR3 amino acid sequence and its V-gene family, and reads without a unique V-gene family were dropped. To address suspected cross-contamination and a sequencing artifact, a later analysis removed 592 highly shared, low-generation-probability nucleotide sequences. For each public chain, a later analysis derived a clonal expansion index from normalized ranks of inferred template counts within each repertoire. Generation probabilities in a later analysis came from a VDJ recombination model fitted to out-of-frame rearrangements, and those results were checked against IGoR. A later analysis scored TCR-TCR, TCR-HLA and TCR-CMV co-occurrence with hypergeometric tests, applying a repertoire-size bias correction to TCR pairs. A later analysis estimated false discovery rates by permuting HLA or CMV assignments 20 times. A later analysis grouped co-occurring TCRs with DBSCAN, adding TCRdist sequence similarity when clustering within HLA-allele-positive subsets. For co-occurrence clustering, repertoires with fewer than 30,000 or more than 120,000 public chains were excluded, along with a handful of repertoires with anomalous nucleotide sharing. Drawn from immuneACCESS, this table holds only the in-frame rearrangements with V and J called that TCRdb kept. Clones are partly lost; checked studies trace under half to an unresolved V gene and leave the rest unexplained. The D gene and trimming were derived from the DNA, and the V and J assignments and clone size from that table. For this sample there are around 130,000 clones; roughly 78% appear just once. Just over 2.5% of the sample belongs to the ten largest clones.

V lost 3 bases and J lost 1 base, and the count of bases not matched to a germline gene is 8. As encoded in the germline V gene, CDR1 is SGHRS while CDR2 is YFSETQ. The CDR3 contains 16 residues, cysteine and phenylalanine counted. Only the CDR3 DNA is retained, 48 bases long and in frame from the first base. Overall results and qualifications from the work: In a later analysis, the rate of TCR association differed among HLA loci, with DRB1 alleles having the most associated TCRs and HLA-C alleles having the fewest. CMV serostatus was the only immune exposure information available for the cohort. In both the original and validation cohorts, the classifier was reported to diagnose cytomegalovirus status with high specificity and sensitivity. According to a later analysis, parvovirus B19, influenza, CMV and Epstein-Barr virus appeared linked to several top co-occurrence clusters. An association between a missense DCLRE1C variant and V-gene and J-gene trimming of TCR beta chains was found in a later genetic analysis and replicated in an independent cohort. A cluster of highly shared sequence variants was judged likely to represent a technical artifact of the sequencing pipeline. Most TCR sequences were observed very rarely across donors, whereas some public TCRs were present in many individuals. Most CMV-associated TCR beta chains appeared to be HLA-restricted in a later analysis, and the HLA associations seemed to be driven largely by CMV exposure. Because the 87-base-pair reads could not distinguish some IMGT-functional V segments, including TRBV6-2 and TRBV6-3, those segments were excluded. In vitro tests confirmed that three of the cytomegalovirus-associated TCR beta chains recognize cytomegalovirus antigens. It was suggested by the authors that the approach could potentially be generalized to other disease states and immunological phenotypes. The earlier analysis of around 600 of the donors excluded roughly 17 rarely observed V segments, including chromosome 9 orphons, because counts were too low. In a later analysis, HLA-associated TCR beta chains were found to be more clonally expanded and to have lower generation probabilities than equally common non-associated chains. At a false discovery rate of 0.05, a later analysis linked 16,951 TCR beta sequences to specific HLA alleles. A total of 150 or so TCR beta chains were listed by the study as associated with cytomegalovirus. Only TCR beta chains were sequenced in this cohort, and the absence of alpha or paired-chain data limited detectable features. In an earlier analysis of 450 to 750 of the donors, most TCR beta V segments appeared in productive rearrangements about 87% or about 30% of the time, broadly matching IMGT annotations. Because some donors lacked HLA typing at each locus, the association tests relied only on the typed subset. According to a later genetic analysis, donors in an Asian-associated ancestry cluster had fewer N-insertions in productive TCRs than the roughly 670-donor mean. Strong co-occurrence of HLA alleles, especially DR and DQ, made assigning TCR associations to individual alleles difficult. A further reported finding was that TCR beta sequences accurately predicted the HLA-A and HLA-B alleles for most subjects in the first cohort. Linkage disequilibrium might explain the correlated functional status among segregating V segments, but an unknown experimental factor could not be excluded. Sequencing depth was assumed to be roughly uniform across donors in the presence/absence analyses, though that assumption may not hold.

Comment on this clone: There is no known antigen for this receptor. No quality values exist for individual bases; no much larger clone is one base distant.

The cohort was made up of 500 to 800 healthy bone marrow donors. At the time of sampling, every cohort member was nominally healthy, though immune exposures that went unrecorded were likely present. The donor was CMV seronegative and belonged to the group of 352 seronegative cohort members. A peripheral blood sample was provided by each donor, and peripheral blood mononuclear cells were used for TCR beta sequencing. Genomic DNA was extracted from the blood cell samples with the Qiagen DNeasy Blood Extraction Kit. The source is a man aged 30 to 45 in good health and CMV-seronegative. The material sequenced was PBMCs. The V and J genes are TRBV5-1 and TRBJ1-1; 8 central bases correspond to TRBD1. The CDR3 is CASSWTGTGRNTEAFF. The base sequence is TGCGCCAGCAGCTGGACCGGGACAGGACGGAACACTGAAGCTTTCTTT.